What follows is one T cell receptor (beta chain) and its context. This clone was found a few times. The target of this receptor is not known. No much larger clone is present one base from it, and per-base qualities are unavailable. Taken with the paper, the label for time point translates to: baseline before first vaccination. Vaccinee samples came from UK trials COV001 and COV002, including a single-blind randomized controlled phase 2/3 trial of AZD1222 (ChAdOx1 nCoV-19) in healthy adults. For TCRbeta chain sequencing, PBMC samples were collected from trial participants at day 0 and at day 28 after the second dose. The data stem from a study of T cell responses to AZD1222 COVID-19 vaccine (dated by TCRdb to the early 2020s). Context from the whole study: AZD1222 recipients with second doses at about 4 weeks or about 12 weeks were pooled, because spike-specific TCR depth and breadth did not differ between schedules. A total of just over 230 trial participants underwent TCR sequencing, of whom about 200 had received two doses of AZD1222 and 26 had received two doses of the MenACWY control vaccine. Trial participants were enrolled by age into 18-55, 56-69 and 70-plus year subgroups, with roughly 150, 30 and 60 TCR-sequenced participants respectively. The research as a whole found: In the small 56-69-year group, the increase in depth fell short of significance, most likely because of low power. Participants were mostly white British and included more females than males, and it was suggested by the authors that clonal diversity may have been underestimated. After two AZD1222 doses, both the breadth and the depth of spike-specific TCRs were significantly higher than at day 0 and than in MenACWY recipients. Reportedly, almost half of the unique spike-specific TCRs recognized epitopes lying outside the regions that are mutated in the B.1.351 and B.1.1.7 variants. No day 14 peak-response samples were available, so repertoires were characterized only after the peak T cell response. CD4 TCRs associated with the vaccine covered the entire spike protein, and the dominant responses were in regions 160-218 and 743-854. Conclusions about previously exposed vaccinees are limited, since just five to seven AZD1222 recipients were seropositive for SARS-CoV-2 at baseline.

The CDR3 regions of human TCRbeta chains were subjected to immunosequencing. As for the original processing: Repertoire TCRs were matched against a reference library of SARS-CoV-2-specific TCRs generated with the MIRA antigen-specificity platform. Breadth meant the fraction of unique TCRs that were SARS-CoV-2-associated, whereas depth meant the fraction of total T cells that were SARS-CoV-2-associated. Using the MIRA data, each spike-specific TCR was assigned both to the spike region to which the TCR was reactive and to a CD4 or CD8 class. Log10-transformed breadth and depth values were compared by one-way ANOVA with Sidak's multiple comparisons tests. TCRdb's version of the immuneACCESS table is confined to in-frame rearrangements and falls short of the full clone set. An unresolved V gene accounts for under half of the shortfall where checked; the remainder is of unknown origin. The DNA gave D and trimming, while V, J and clone size come from that table. This sample has 90,000 to 95,000 clones in its table, and approximately 91% of those were observed once. The ten most abundant clones make up under 10% of the sample.

The CDR3 goes from the cysteine to the phenylalanine over 12 residues. The DNA shown is the 36-base CDR3, in frame from base 1. CDR1 and CDR2, per the germline V gene, are SNHLY and FYNNEI. The germline V and J ends show losses of 7 bases and 7 bases respectively, and no gene match explains 4 bases of the junction. Rearrangement joined TRBV2 to TRBJ1-2, and 9 junction bases match TRBD1. The sample in question was peripheral blood, obtained on day 0 of AZD1222 vaccination. This sequence was found in an adult in good health. This receptor carries the CDR3 CASTGTGSGYTF. The sequence in DNA is TGTGCCAGCACAGGGACAGGGTCTGGCTACACCTTC.